Detailed here is one TCR beta chain. The germline CDR1 and CDR2 sequences are LGHNT and FRNRAP. The ends were cut back, 5 bases at V and 0 bases at J, with 10 bases in the middle. The CDR3 is 14 amino acids. This sample was included in a study of blood T cell repertoires in COVID-19. The table came from immunoSEQ multiplex PCR; TCRdb's copy has only in-frame clones and leaves some out. The sample includes 350,000 to 450,000 clones, around 92% of them seen just once. The sample comprised PBMCs or T cells enriched from blood (not recorded which). This receptor was obtained from a woman younger than 45 who had recovered from COVID-19. The chain employs TRBV12-5 and TRBJ1-1, with a weak D call TRBD1 (5 bases). The CDR3 is CASGIGQMNTEAFF. DNA for the CDR3: TGTGCTAGTGGTATCGGACAAATGAACACTGAAGCTTTCTTT.